This TCR beta chain was retrieved from a study of type 1 regulatory T cells. A single record per CDR3 protein comes from TCRdb applying MiXCR to the reads. The sample holds about 62,000 distinct CDR3 sequences; 62% are singletons and the top ten take approximately 1.8%. A note on this clonotype: Its antigen is unidentified.

CDR1 and CDR2 from the germline V gene are MDHEN and SYDVKM. With 5 bases clipped from V and 7 bases from J, the junction kept 12 bases outside the gene matches. The CDR3 runs 15 residues. Sequences were obtained from cultured non-Tr1 T cells, either the whole culture or a sorted T cell fraction (not recorded which). This chain links TRBV28 with TRBJ2-7; 9 bases line up with TRBD1. The sequence derives from a human donor in good health. The CDR3 region is CASSPTGGLSWEQYF. In DNA form, the CDR3 reads TGTGCCAGCAGTCCCACAGGGGGCCTATCTTGGGAGCAGTACTTC. The entire variable domain, with the rest obtained from reference TRBV28 and TRBJ2-7, is as follows: DVKVTQSSRYLVKRTGEKVFLECVQDMDHENMFWYRQDPGLGLRLIYFSYDVKMKEKGDIPEGYSVSREKKERFSLILESASTNQTSMYLCASSPTGGLSWEQYFGPGTRLTVT.